This is a list of T cell receptor beta chains from one sample in a study of T cell changes during pregnancy in multiple sclerosis. The protocol was immunoSEQ multiplex PCR, while the TCRdb copy is restricted to in-frame clones and leaves out a portion. The data contain about 80,000 clones, around 92% of them singletons. The starting material was peripheral blood, obtained before pregnancy. The source is a female donor with multiple sclerosis, enrolled in a pregnancy study. Each CDR3 is given with its conserved first and last residue. A D gene is named only where the DNA matches it firmly. Expanded clones get a size class; other rows say once, few or many, or leave the size out.

TGTGCCAGCAGTTGGGGCGGGATGCGGAGCACAGATACGCAGTATTTT CASSWGGMRSTDTQYF . . TRBJ2-3 TRBV27
TGTGCCAGCAGTGAATTCTGGACTTGGAGCCAAGAGACCCAGTACTTC CASSEFWTWSQETQYF . once TRBJ2-5 TRBV25-1
TGTGCCAGCAATCTCGGGACAGGGGGTCCCTACGAGCAGTACTTC CASNLGTGGPYEQYF TRBD1 . TRBJ2-7 TRBV6-1
TGTGCCAGCAGCGAGGTCGGGCAGGGTGCAGATACGCAGTATTTT CASSEVGQGADTQYF . . TRBJ2-3 TRBV5-8
TGTGCCAGCAGCTTAGGACAGAACTACGAGCAGTACTTC CASSLGQNYEQYF . . TRBJ2-7 TRBV7-8
TGTGCCAGCGGGAGGTTCTCCTACGAGCAGTACTTC CASGRFSYEQYF . . TRBJ2-7 TRBV28
TGTGCCAGCAGTTTGTTAGTATACAATGAGCAGTTCTTC CASSLLVYNEQFF . . TRBJ2-1 TRBV27
TGTGCCAGCAGTTACCGGGACAGGGAATACAATGAGCAGTTCTTC CASSYRDREYNEQFF TRBD1 . TRBJ2-1 TRBV6-6
TGTGCCAGTAGTCTCGGGGAGTCAGGGGCGGATGAGCAGTTCTTC CASSLGESGADEQFF . once TRBJ2-1 TRBV19
TGTGCCAGTAGCCCACTAGCGGGACTACAAACTAGCACAGATACGCAGTATTTT CASSPLAGLQTSTDTQYF TRBD2 . TRBJ2-3 TRBV19
TGCAGCGTCGGGACAGCCCCTAACTATGGCTACACCTTC CSVGTAPNYGYTF TRBD1 once TRBJ1-2 TRBV29-1
TGTGCCAGCAGTGGGACTTTAATCTACAATGAGCAGTTCTTC CASSGTLIYNEQFF . . TRBJ2-1 TRBV2
TGTGCCAGCAGTGAAGTCCTCCCTAGCGGTTACACAGATACGCAGTATTTT CASSEVLPSGYTDTQYF TRBD2 . TRBJ2-3 TRBV6-1
TGTGCCAGCAGTCTTGGGACAGGGAATCAGCCCCAGCATTTT CASSLGTGNQPQHF TRBD1 . TRBJ1-5 TRBV27
TGTGCCAGCAGCTTAGATCCAGGGGGCGCGTTCTACGAGCAGTACTTC CASSLDPGGAFYEQYF TRBD1 . TRBJ2-7 TRBV11-2
TGTGCCAGCAGCTTGGGGACAGGGTTCGGAGAAGCTTTCTTT CASSLGTGFGEAFF TRBD1 . TRBJ1-1 TRBV5-4
TGTGCCAGCCCTACCCCGGGACAGGTGGATCAGCCCCAGCATTTT CASPTPGQVDQPQHF TRBD1 . TRBJ1-5 TRBV6-5
TGTGCCAGCAGTGAAGCGAGGACAGCAATTTACGAGCAGTACTTC CASSEARTAIYEQYF . . TRBJ2-7 TRBV6-1